The sequence of this T cell receptor (beta chain) was determined in a study of regulatory and conventional T cells in RAG deficiency. This table comes from immunoSEQ multiplex PCR, and its TCRdb copy is limited to in-frame clones, with some not included. There are around 30,000 clones in the sample; roughly 95% occur only once, and under 0.2% lies in the top ten. After removal of 8 bases from V and 5 bases from J, the junction contained 8 bases not matched to a gene. This CDR3 is built from 13 residues. Germline V CDR1 and CDR2: MNHNS, SASEGT. The sorted conventional CD4+ T cells were CD25-low and CD127-high, with genomic DNA sequenced. Whole-study findings and limits: In Omenn syndrome, sorted "Tregs" may be peripherally activated cells. Shannon entropy was markedly lower and Simpson indices higher in RAG-deficient patients than control T-cell subsets.

About this clone itself: The antigen is undetermined.

The data were also submitted as part of a second study, on regulatory T cells. That source reports: The primer mix had 52 TRBV and 13 TRBJ primers.

Sample: CD25- CD4+ T cells sorted from blood. The TCR comes from a human donor in good health. This rearrangement joins TRBV6-1 to TRBJ1-2, with TRBD1 matching over 7 bases. CDR3 sequence: CASSRGESYGYTF. CDR3 DNA: TGTGCCAGCTCCAGGGGGGAGTCATATGGCTACACCTTC.